The rows below give T cell receptor beta chains drawn from one sample of a study of tumor-infiltrating lymphocytes in primary liver carcinoma. TCRdb used MiXCR to reprocess the multiplex PCR reads, holding one entry per CDR3 protein. In the table there are 150,000 to 200,000 distinct CDR3 sequences, 85% of which are singletons. Material: tumor tissue from primary liver carcinoma. All receptors come from a man aged 40-55 years with primary liver carcinoma and hepatitis B virus infection. The CDR3 runs from the conserved cysteine through the conserved F or W. Fields, in order: D gene, J gene, clone size, V gene, CDR3 DNA, CDR3 protein. The D gene is left open where the match is weak. Some rows mark clone size as missing; the rest say once, few, many or name a class of expanded clone.

D gene: -
J gene: TRBJ1-5
clone size: -
V gene: TRBV6-5
CDR3 DNA: TGTGCCAGCAGTTACTCTTGCGGGGGCAACGATCAGCCCCAGCATTTT
CDR3 protein: CASSYSCGGNDQPQHF

D gene: TRBD2
J gene: TRBJ2-5
clone size: -
V gene: TRBV4-1
CDR3 DNA: TGCGCCAGCAGCCAAGATGCCGCTAGCGGGATTGGGACCAAGTACTTT
CDR3 protein: CASSQDAASGIGTKYF

D gene: -
J gene: TRBJ1-5
clone size: -
V gene: TRBV12-3/TRBV12-4
CDR3 DNA: TGTGCTAGCAGCGATTACAGGGATCAGCCCCAGCATTTT
CDR3 protein: CASSDYRDQPQHF

D gene: TRBD1
J gene: TRBJ2-2
clone size: -
V gene: TRBV6-5
CDR3 DNA: TGTGTCAGTTCACGGGACAGGACCGGGGAGCTGTTTTTT
CDR3 protein: CVSSRDRTGELFF

D gene: -
J gene: TRBJ2-1
clone size: -
V gene: TRBV19
CDR3 DNA: TGTGTCAGTAGTCTGGCCGACTCGGCGGGGCATAAGCATTTCTTC
CDR3 protein: CVSSLADSAGHKHFF

D gene: TRBD1
J gene: TRBJ2-7
clone size: -
V gene: TRBV6-1
CDR3 DNA: TGTGCCAGCAGTGGTAACCCGGGACAGGGGACCTACGAGCAGTACTTC
CDR3 protein: CASSGNPGQGTYEQYF

D gene: -
J gene: TRBJ2-3
clone size: -
V gene: TRBV14
CDR3 DNA: TGTGCCAGCAGCTGGGGGGCCGGGACAGATGCGCAGTATTTT
CDR3 protein: CASSWGAGTDAQYF

D gene: -
J gene: TRBJ1-2
clone size: -
V gene: TRBV5-6
CDR3 DNA: TGTGCCAGCAGCATACGGCGGGAGAACTATGGCTACACCTTC
CDR3 protein: CASSIRRENYGYTF

D gene: TRBD2
J gene: TRBJ2-1
clone size: -
V gene: TRBV11-2
CDR3 DNA: TGTGTCAGCAGCTTAGGCTCGGGAGGATGGGGTGAGCAGTTTTTC
CDR3 protein: CVSSLGSGGWGEQFF

D gene: -
J gene: TRBJ2-1
clone size: -
V gene: TRBV11-2
CDR3 DNA: TGTGCTAGCAGCTTGTCGGGGTTCGATAAAGAGCAGTTCTTC
CDR3 protein: CASSLSGFDKEQFF

D gene: -
J gene: TRBJ2-1
clone size: -
V gene: TRBV28
CDR3 DNA: TGTGCCATCAGCCTCGGGATCGGATTCTACAATGAGCAGTTCTTC
CDR3 protein: CAISLGIGFYNEQFF

D gene: -
J gene: TRBJ1-1
clone size: -
V gene: TRBV30
CDR3 DNA: TGTGCCTGTATTGCGGATAGGAGGACTGAAGCTTTCTTT
CDR3 protein: CACIADRRTEAFF

D gene: TRBD1
J gene: TRBJ2-1
clone size: -
V gene: TRBV6-2/TRBV6-3
CDR3 DNA: TGTGCCAGCAATCCCCCGGGACAGGGTACCTACAATGAGCAGTTCTTC
CDR3 protein: CASNPPGQGTYNEQFF

D gene: -
J gene: TRBJ1-1
clone size: -
V gene: TRBV29-1
CDR3 DNA: TGCAGCGTTCGGTCGGGCGCGACTGAAGATTTCTTT
CDR3 protein: CSVRSGATEDFF

D gene: -
J gene: TRBJ2-5
clone size: many
V gene: TRBV4-3
CDR3 DNA: TGCGCCAGCAGCCAAGGGGACGCCAGATCGACCCAGTACTTC
CDR3 protein: CASSQGDARSTQYF

D gene: -
J gene: TRBJ2-1
clone size: -
V gene: TRBV11-1
CDR3 DNA: TGTGGCAGAATCGAGGTAGTGGGTAAGCAGTTCTTC
CDR3 protein: CGRIEVVGKQFF

D gene: -
J gene: TRBJ2-5
clone size: -
V gene: TRBV29-1
CDR3 DNA: TGCAGCGTTGAACAGATGGGGAGAGAGACCCAGTACTTC
CDR3 protein: CSVEQMGRETQYF

D gene: -
J gene: TRBJ2-7
clone size: -
V gene: TRBV5-4
CDR3 DNA: TGTGACAGTAGCCAAGATATGGGGTATAAGTACTTC
CDR3 protein: CDSSQDMGYKYF

D gene: -
J gene: TRBJ2-1
clone size: -
V gene: TRBV7-9
CDR3 DNA: TGTGTCAGCAGCAAGGAAGTGAGTGAGCAGTTCTTC
CDR3 protein: CVSSKEVSEQFF

D gene: -
J gene: TRBJ2-2
clone size: once
V gene: TRBV11-3
CDR3 DNA: TGTGCCAGCATCTTTAACGCGAACACCGGGGAGCTATTTTTT
CDR3 protein: CASIFNANTGELFF

D gene: TRBD1
J gene: TRBJ1-2
clone size: once
V gene: TRBV6-1
CDR3 DNA: TGTGCCAGTGACAGGGGAAACACCTTC
CDR3 protein: CASDRGNTF

D gene: -
J gene: TRBJ2-5
clone size: -
V gene: TRBV5-1
CDR3 DNA: TGCGCCAGCAATTCGGGACCCACAGGCCCTGAGGGGGAGACCCAGTACTTC
CDR3 protein: CASNSGPTGPEGETQYF

D gene: -
J gene: TRBJ1-1
clone size: -
V gene: TRBV11-3
CDR3 DNA: TGTGCCAGGAGCCTTGCATGGTACACTGAAACTTTCTTT
CDR3 protein: CARSLAWYTETFF

D gene: TRBD2
J gene: TRBJ2-1
clone size: many
V gene: TRBV7-9
CDR3 DNA: TGTGCCAGCAGCCCCGGGACTAGCGGGGGAAGCTCCTACAATGAGCAGTTCTTC
CDR3 protein: CASSPGTSGGSSYNEQFF

D gene: -
J gene: TRBJ2-2
clone size: -
V gene: TRBV29-1
CDR3 DNA: TGCAGCGTTGGGACCAGCGCGGCGAGCACCGGGGAGCTCTTTTTT
CDR3 protein: CSVGTSAASTGELFF

D gene: -
J gene: TRBJ1-1
clone size: -
V gene: TRBV29-1
CDR3 DNA: TGTAGCGTACGGGTGGGGTGGGGAATGAACACTGAAGCTTTCTTT
CDR3 protein: CSVRVGWGMNTEAFF

D gene: -
J gene: TRBJ2-1
clone size: many
V gene: TRBV14
CDR3 DNA: TGTGCCAGCAGACAATACCCCGGGCCAGGGGACAATGAGCAGTTCTTC
CDR3 protein: CASRQYPGPGDNEQFF

D gene: -
J gene: TRBJ2-1
clone size: -
V gene: TRBV29-1
CDR3 DNA: TGCAGCGTTGTTTGTGCTACCAGTGAGCAGTTCTTC
CDR3 protein: CSVVCATSEQFF

D gene: TRBD2
J gene: TRBJ2-1
clone size: once
V gene: TRBV15
CDR3 DNA: TGTGCCACCAGCATGACTAGCGGGCGTATCTACAATGAGCAGTTCTTC
CDR3 protein: CATSMTSGRIYNEQFF

D gene: TRBD2
J gene: TRBJ2-5
clone size: many
V gene: TRBV20-1
CDR3 DNA: TGCAGTGCTACCAACGTAGCGGGAGAAGTACAAGAGACCCAGTACTTC
CDR3 protein: CSATNVAGEVQETQYF

D gene: TRBD2
J gene: TRBJ2-5
clone size: -
V gene: TRBV11-2
CDR3 DNA: TGTGCCGGCAGCCACCGGCGGGAGGACCGAGAGACCCAGTACTTC
CDR3 protein: CAGSHRREDRETQYF

D gene: -
J gene: TRBJ2-1
clone size: -
V gene: TRBV11-2
CDR3 DNA: TGTACCAGCAGCTTTAACGGGCCACTCGACAATGAGCACTTCTTC
CDR3 protein: CTSSFNGPLDNEHFF

D gene: -
J gene: TRBJ2-3
clone size: once
V gene: TRBV11-2
CDR3 DNA: TGTGCCAGCAGCAGAAGAAGCATAAGGAACACAGATACGCAGTATTTT
CDR3 protein: CASSRRSIRNTDTQYF